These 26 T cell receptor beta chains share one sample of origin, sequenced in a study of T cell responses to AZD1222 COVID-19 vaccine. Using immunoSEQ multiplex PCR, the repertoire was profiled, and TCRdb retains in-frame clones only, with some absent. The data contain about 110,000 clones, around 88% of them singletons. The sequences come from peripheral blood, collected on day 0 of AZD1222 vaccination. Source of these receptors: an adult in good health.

The CDR3 nucleotides read TGTGCCAGCAGCGAGGGGCCAGCGGAAGCTTTCTTT. Translation gives CASSEGPAEAFF. The V gene is TRBV14, the J gene TRBJ1-1; possibly TRBD1 for D (5 bases). The CDR3 contains 12 residues. Trimming took 5 bases from V and 8 from J, leaving 12 bases between them. CDR1 and CDR2 from the germline V gene are SGHDN and FVKESK.

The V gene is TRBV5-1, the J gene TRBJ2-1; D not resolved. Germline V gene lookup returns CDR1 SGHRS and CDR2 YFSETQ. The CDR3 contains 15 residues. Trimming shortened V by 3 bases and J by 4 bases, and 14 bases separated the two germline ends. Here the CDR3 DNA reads TGCGCCAGCAGCTGGGGTGAAGCGTTTTACAATGAGCAGTTCTTC. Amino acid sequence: CASSWGEAFYNEQFF.

The CDR3 bases are TGTGCCAGCAGCTACCAAGAGACCCAGTACTTC. It translates to CASSYQETQYF. This chain links TRBV2 with TRBJ2-5; D gene ambiguous. The CDR3 loop spans 11 amino acids. Germline loops: CDR1 SNHLY, CDR2 FYNNEI. Trimming took off 6 bases at V and 0 bases at J, with 2 bases between the two ends.

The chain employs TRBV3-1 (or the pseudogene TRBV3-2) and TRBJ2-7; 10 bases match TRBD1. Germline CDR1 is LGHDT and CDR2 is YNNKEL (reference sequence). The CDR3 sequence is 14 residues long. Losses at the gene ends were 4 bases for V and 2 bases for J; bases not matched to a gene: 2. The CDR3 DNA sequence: TGTGCCAGCAGCCGGGGGACAGGGGCCTACGAGCAGTACTTC. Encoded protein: CASSRGTGAYEQYF.

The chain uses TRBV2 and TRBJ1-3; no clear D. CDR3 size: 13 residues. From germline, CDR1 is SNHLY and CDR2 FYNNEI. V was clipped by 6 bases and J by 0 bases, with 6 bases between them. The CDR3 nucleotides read TGTGCCAGCAGGAATCCCTCTGGAAACACCATATATTTT. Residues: CASRNPSGNTIYF.

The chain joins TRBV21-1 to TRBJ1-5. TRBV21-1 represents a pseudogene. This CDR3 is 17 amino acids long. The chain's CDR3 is CASSHDPKTHSNQPQHF. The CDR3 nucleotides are TGTGCCAGCAGCCACGACCCGAAAACACATAGCAATCAGCCCCAGCATTTT.

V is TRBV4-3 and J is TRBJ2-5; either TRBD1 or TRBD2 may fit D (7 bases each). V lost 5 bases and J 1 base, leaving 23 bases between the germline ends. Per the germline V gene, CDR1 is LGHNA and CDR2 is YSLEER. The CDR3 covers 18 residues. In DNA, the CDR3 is TGCGCCAGCAGCTCAGGGGGGGGGCCTAGCTTTCCCCAAGAGACCCAGTACTTC. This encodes CASSSGGGPSFPQETQYF.

The CDR3 DNA reads TGCAGTGCTAGTTCAGGGAAAGTGAGAAAACTGTTTTTT. Amino acid sequence: CSASSGKVRKLFF. V is TRBV20-1 and J is TRBJ1-4; D may be TRBD1 (5 bases). Between the trimmed V and J ends, which lost 3 bases and 10 bases, there was a span of 15 bases. This CDR3 region has 13 residues. Germline CDR1 and CDR2: DFQATT and SNEGSKA (reference sequence).

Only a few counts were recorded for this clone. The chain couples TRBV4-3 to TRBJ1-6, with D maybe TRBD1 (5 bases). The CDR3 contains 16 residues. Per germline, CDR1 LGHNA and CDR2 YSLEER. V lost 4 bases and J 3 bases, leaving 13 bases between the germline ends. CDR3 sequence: CASSPDTEGYNSPLHF. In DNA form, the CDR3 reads TGCGCCAGCAGCCCGGACACCGAGGGCTATAATTCACCCCTCCACTTT.

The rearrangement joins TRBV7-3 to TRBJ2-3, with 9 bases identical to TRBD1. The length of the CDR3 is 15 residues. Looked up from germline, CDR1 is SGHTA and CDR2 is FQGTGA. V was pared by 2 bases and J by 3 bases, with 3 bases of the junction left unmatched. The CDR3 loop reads CASSLSGQGTDTQYF. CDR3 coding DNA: TGTGCCAGCAGCTTATCGGGACAGGGAACAGATACGCAGTATTTT.

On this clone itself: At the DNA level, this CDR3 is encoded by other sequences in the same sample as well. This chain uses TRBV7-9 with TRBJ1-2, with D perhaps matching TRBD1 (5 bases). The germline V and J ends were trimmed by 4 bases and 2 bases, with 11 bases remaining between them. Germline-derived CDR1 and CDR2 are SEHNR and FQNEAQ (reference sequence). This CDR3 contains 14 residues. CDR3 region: CASSSLTENYGYTF. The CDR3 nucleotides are TGTGCCAGCAGCTCTCTGACAGAGAACTATGGCTACACCTTC.

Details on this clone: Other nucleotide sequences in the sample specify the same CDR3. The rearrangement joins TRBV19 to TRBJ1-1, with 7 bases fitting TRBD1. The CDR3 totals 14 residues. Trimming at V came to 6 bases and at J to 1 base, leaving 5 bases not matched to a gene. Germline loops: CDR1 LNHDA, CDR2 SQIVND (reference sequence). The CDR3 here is CASRSRGQNTEAFF. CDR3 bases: TGTGCCAGTAGATCGAGGGGGCAGAACACTGAAGCTTTCTTT.

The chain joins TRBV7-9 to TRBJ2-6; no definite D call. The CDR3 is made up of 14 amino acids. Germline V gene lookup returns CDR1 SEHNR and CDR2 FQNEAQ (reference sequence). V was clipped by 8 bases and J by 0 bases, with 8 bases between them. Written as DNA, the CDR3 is TGTGCCAGCCCCTGGAGCTCTGGGGCCAACGTCCTGACTTTC. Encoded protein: CASPWSSGANVLTF. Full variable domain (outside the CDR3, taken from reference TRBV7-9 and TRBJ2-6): DTGVSQNPRHKITKRGQNVTFRCDPISEHNRLYWYRQTLGQGPEFLTYFQNEAQLEKSRLLSDRFSAERPKGSFSTLEIQRTEQGDSAMYLCASPWSSGANVLTFGAGSRLTVL.

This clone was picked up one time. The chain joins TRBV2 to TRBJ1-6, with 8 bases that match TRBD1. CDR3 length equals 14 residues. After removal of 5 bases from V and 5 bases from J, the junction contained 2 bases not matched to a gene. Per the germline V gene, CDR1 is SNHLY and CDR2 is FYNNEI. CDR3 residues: CASSRQGNNSPLHF. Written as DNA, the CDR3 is TGTGCCAGCAGTCGACAGGGGAATAATTCACCCCTCCACTTT.

The chain's CDR3 is CASSITVTNYGYTF. As DNA, the CDR3 is TGTGCCAGTAGTATTACGGTGACGAACTATGGCTACACCTTC. The rearrangement uses TRBV19 and TRBJ1-2; D unresolved. V dropped 3 bases and J dropped 2 bases, with 10 bases sitting between them. The length of the CDR3 is 14 residues. Germline CDR1 reads LNHDA; CDR2 reads SQIVND (reference sequence).

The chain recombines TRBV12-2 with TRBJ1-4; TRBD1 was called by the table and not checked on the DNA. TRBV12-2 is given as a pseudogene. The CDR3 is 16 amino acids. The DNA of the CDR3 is TGTGCAAGTCGCTTAAGCAGTGGACAGGGCCTTGAAAAACTGTTTTTT. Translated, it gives CASRLSSGQGLEKLFF.

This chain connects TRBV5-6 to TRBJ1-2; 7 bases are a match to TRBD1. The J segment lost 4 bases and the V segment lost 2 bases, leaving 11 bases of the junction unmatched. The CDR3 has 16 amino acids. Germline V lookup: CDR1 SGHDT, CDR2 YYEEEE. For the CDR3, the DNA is TGTGCCAGCAGCTTTACTGAGACAGGGATACTCTATGGCTACACCTTC. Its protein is CASSFTETGILYGYTF.

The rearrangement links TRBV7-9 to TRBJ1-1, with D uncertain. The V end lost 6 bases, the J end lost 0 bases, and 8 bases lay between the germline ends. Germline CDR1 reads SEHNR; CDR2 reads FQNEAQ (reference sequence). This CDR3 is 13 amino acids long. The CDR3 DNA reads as TGTGCCAGCAGAGTGACAATGAACACTGAAGCTTTCTTT. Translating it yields CASRVTMNTEAFF.

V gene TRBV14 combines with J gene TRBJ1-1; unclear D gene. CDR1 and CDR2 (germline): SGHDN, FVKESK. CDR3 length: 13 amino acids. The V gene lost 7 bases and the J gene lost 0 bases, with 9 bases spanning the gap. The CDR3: CASNDHMNTEAFF. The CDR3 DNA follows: TGTGCCAGCAACGACCACATGAACACTGAAGCTTTCTTT.

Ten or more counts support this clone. The CDR3 DNA reads TGTGCCAGCAGCCAAGAGGGGCAGGGGAATTCACCCCTCCACTTT. Its protein product is CASSQEGQGNSPLHF. V and J are TRBV4-2 and TRBJ1-6, with D maybe TRBD1 (6 bases). Trimming removed 0 bases from V and 7 bases from J, with 10 bases in between. Germline V CDR1 and CDR2: LGHNA, YNFKEQ. The CDR3 spans 15 residues.

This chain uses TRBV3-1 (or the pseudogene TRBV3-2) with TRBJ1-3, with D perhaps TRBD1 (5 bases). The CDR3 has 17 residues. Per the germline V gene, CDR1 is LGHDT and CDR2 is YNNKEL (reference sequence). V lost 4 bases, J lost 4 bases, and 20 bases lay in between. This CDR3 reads CASSPYNQGPDGNTIYF. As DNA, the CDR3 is TGTGCCAGCAGCCCGTACAATCAGGGACCAGACGGAAACACCATATATTTT.

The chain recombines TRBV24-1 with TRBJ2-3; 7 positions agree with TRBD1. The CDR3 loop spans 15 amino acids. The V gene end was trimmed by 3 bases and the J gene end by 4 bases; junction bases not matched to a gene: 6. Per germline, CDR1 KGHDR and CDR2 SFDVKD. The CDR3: CATSDPRQGSDTQYF. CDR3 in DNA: TGTGCCACCAGTGATCCTAGACAGGGATCAGATACGCAGTATTTT.

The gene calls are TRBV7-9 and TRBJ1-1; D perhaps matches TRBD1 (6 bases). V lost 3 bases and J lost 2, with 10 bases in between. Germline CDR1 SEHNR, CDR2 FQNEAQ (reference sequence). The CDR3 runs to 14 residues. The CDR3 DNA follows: TGTGCCAGCAGCTTTTCGGGGGCTAACACTGAAGCTTTCTTT. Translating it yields CASSFSGANTEAFF.

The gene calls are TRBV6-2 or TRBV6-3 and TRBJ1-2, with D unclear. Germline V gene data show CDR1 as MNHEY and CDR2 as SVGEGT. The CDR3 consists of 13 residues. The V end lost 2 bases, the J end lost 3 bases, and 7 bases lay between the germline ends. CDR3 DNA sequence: TGTGCCAGCAGTTACACGACGGACTATGGCTACACCTTC. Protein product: CASSYTTDYGYTF.

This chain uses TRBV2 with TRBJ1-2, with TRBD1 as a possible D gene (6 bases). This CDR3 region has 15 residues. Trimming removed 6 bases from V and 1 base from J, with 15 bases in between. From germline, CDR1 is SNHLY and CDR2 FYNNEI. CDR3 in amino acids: CASREDSPINYGYTF. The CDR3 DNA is TGTGCCAGCAGGGAGGACAGCCCAATTAACTATGGCTACACCTTC.

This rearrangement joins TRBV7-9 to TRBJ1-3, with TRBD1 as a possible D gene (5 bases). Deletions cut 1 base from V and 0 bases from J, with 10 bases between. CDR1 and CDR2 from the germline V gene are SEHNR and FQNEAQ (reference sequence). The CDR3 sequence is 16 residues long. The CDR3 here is CASSLGVQGSGNTIYF. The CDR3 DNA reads TGTGCCAGCAGCTTAGGAGTCCAGGGCTCTGGAAACACCATATATTTT. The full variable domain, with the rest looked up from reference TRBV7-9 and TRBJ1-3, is DTGVSQNPRHKITKRGQNVTFRCDPISEHNRLYWYRQTLGQGPEFLTYFQNEAQLEKSRLLSDRFSAERPKGSFSTLEIQRTEQGDSAMYLCASSLGVQGSGNTIYFGEGSWLTVV.